Below, 3 T cell receptor beta chains from the same sample are listed, as sequenced in a study of CD8+CD57+ T cells in acquired aplastic anemia. The template for TCR beta VDJ and CDR3 sequence profiling was genomic DNA. TCRdb itself ran the reads through MiXCR, one entry per CDR3 protein. The sample has around 250,000 distinct CDR3 sequences; around three fifths are singletons. Input material: sorted CD4+, CD8+, or CD8+CD57+ T cells (not recorded which) from PBMCs. Receptor source: a human donor with severe aplastic anemia or a healthy control (not recorded which).

Ten or more counts support this clonotype. The chain combines TRBV9 with TRBJ1-2; 7 nucleotides match TRBD1. The V gene end was trimmed by 0 bases and the J gene end by 4 bases; junction bases not matched to a gene: 6. Germline V lookup: CDR1 SGDLS, CDR2 YYNGEE. There are 15 residues in the CDR3. CDR3 protein: CASSVARGQLYGYTF. The CDR3 DNA reads as TGTGCCAGCAGCGTAGCCAGGGGACAGCTCTATGGCTACACCTTC.

This clonotype was found a few times. The chain carries TRBV4-3 and TRBJ1-2; possibly TRBD1 for D (5 bases). Germline CDR1 and CDR2: LGHNA and YSLEER. The CDR3 is made up of 19 amino acids. Trimming took 3 bases from V and 3 from J, leaving 26 bases between them. The CDR3 DNA sequence: TGCGCCAGCAGCCATCCCCGAGGCACAGGTCTGTCTGTGGACTATGGCTACACCTTC. Translating it yields CASSHPRGTGLSVDYGYTF.

This clonotype was seen many times. The V gene is TRBV6-4, the J gene TRBJ2-3; perhaps TRBD1 as D (5 bases). Germline CDR1 and CDR2: MRHNA and SNTAGT. The CDR3 is 13 amino acids. The V end lost 4 bases, the J end lost 2 bases, and 7 bases lay between the germline ends. This CDR3 reads CASSVGPTDTQYF. CDR3 bases: TGTGCCAGCAGTGTGGGGCCCACAGATACGCAGTATTTT.